This TCR beta chain was recovered during a study of T cell clones after liver transplantation. Study-wide background: TCRbeta sequencing after a pre-transplant mixed lymphocyte reaction identified graft-donor-reactive clones, later tracked in post-transplant blood. Standard immunosuppression, with no induction, continued until 12-24 months after transplant.

Using immunoSEQ multiplex PCR, the repertoire was profiled, and TCRdb retains in-frame clones only, with some absent. The repertoire includes tens of thousands of clones, approximately 93% of them detected once, and 20% to 25% sits in the top ten. Germline CDR1 reads SGDLS; CDR2 reads YYNGEE. The CDR3 totals 13 residues. V lost 3 bases and J lost 5, with 11 bases in between. Sequencing used CD8+ T cells from blood, obtained less than 28 months after liver transplant. The V gene is TRBV9, the J gene TRBJ2-5; D gene ambiguous. This sequence was found in a human patient who received a liver transplant. The graft donor may be the source of some T cells. CDR3 loop: CASSGWASETQYF. CDR3 nucleotides: TGTGCCAGCAGCGGCTGGGCCAGCGAGACCCAGTACTTC. Together with reference TRBV9 and TRBJ2-5, the CDR3 gives the full variable domain: DSGVTQTPKHLITATGQRVTLRCSPRSGDLSVYWYQQSLDQGLQFLIQYYNGEERAKGNILERFSAQQFPDLHSELNLSSLELGDSALYFCASSGWASETQYFGPGTRLLVL.